A selection of T cell receptor beta chains follows, all from one sample in a study of shared clonotypes between healthy human individuals. Using immunoSEQ multiplex PCR, the repertoire was profiled, and TCRdb retains in-frame clones only, with some absent. The table includes roughly 1,500,000 clones, approximately 98.5% detected once. The sample taken for sequencing was naive CD4+ T cells sorted from blood. Receptor source: a man aged 30 to 39 in good health. Both conserved end residues are part of each CDR3. D genes are given only for firm matches. Rows give clone size only sometimes, using once, few, many, or a class for an expanded clone.

abundance: NA
d_gene: NA
j_gene: TRBJ1-3
v_gene: TRBV7-2
CDR3aa: CASSLNLVTAAIYF
CDR3nt: TGTGCCAGCAGCCTTAACCTGGTTACCGCCGCCATATATTTT

abundance: NA
d_gene: NA
j_gene: TRBJ2-3
v_gene: TRBV19
CDR3aa: CASSGKGTDTQYF
CDR3nt: TGTGCCAGTAGTGGCAAAGGCACAGATACGCAGTATTTT

abundance: NA
d_gene: TRBD1
j_gene: TRBJ1-5
v_gene: TRBV27
CDR3aa: CASRAGDRMEPQHF
CDR3nt: TGTGCCAGCAGGGCAGGGGACAGGATGGAGCCCCAGCATTTT

abundance: NA
d_gene: NA
j_gene: TRBJ1-5
v_gene: TRBV7-2
CDR3aa: CASSPRDINQPQHF
CDR3nt: TGTGCCAGCAGCCCCCGGGACATTAATCAGCCCCAGCATTTT

abundance: NA
d_gene: NA
j_gene: TRBJ2-1
v_gene: TRBV4-2
CDR3aa: CASSPPLSAVYNEQFF
CDR3nt: TGTGCCAGCAGCCCCCCCCTTAGCGCCGTTTACAATGAGCAGTTCTTC

abundance: NA
d_gene: NA
j_gene: TRBJ2-1
v_gene: TRBV7-3
CDR3aa: CASSFSVGEQFF
CDR3nt: TGTGCCAGCAGCTTTTCGGTTGGTGAGCAGTTCTTC

abundance: NA
d_gene: NA
j_gene: TRBJ1-2
v_gene: TRBV5-1
CDR3aa: CASSLRPYQGYTF
CDR3nt: TGCGCCAGCAGCTTACGGCCTTATCAGGGCTACACCTTC

abundance: NA
d_gene: NA
j_gene: TRBJ1-1
v_gene: TRBV6-4
CDR3aa: CASSETTGGVNTEAFF
CDR3nt: TGTGCCAGCAGTGAGACTACCGGTGGGGTGAACACTGAAGCTTTCTTT

abundance: NA
d_gene: NA
j_gene: TRBJ1-5
v_gene: TRBV19
CDR3aa: CASSTPITQPQHF
CDR3nt: TGTGCCAGTAGTACACCTATTACTCAGCCCCAGCATTTT

abundance: NA
d_gene: TRBD2
j_gene: TRBJ2-7
v_gene: TRBV11-2
CDR3aa: CASSSLAGERIYEQYF
CDR3nt: TGTGCCAGCAGCTCTTTAGCGGGAGAGAGGATCTACGAGCAGTACTTC

abundance: NA
d_gene: NA
j_gene: TRBJ2-5
v_gene: TRBV18
CDR3aa: CASSPNRGGTQYF
CDR3nt: TGTGCCAGCTCACCAAACAGGGGAGGGACCCAGTACTTC

abundance: NA
d_gene: NA
j_gene: TRBJ2-1
v_gene: TRBV9
CDR3aa: CASSLRGSPGSEQFF
CDR3nt: TGTGCCAGCAGCCTCAGAGGGTCCCCAGGCTCTGAGCAGTTCTTC

abundance: NA
d_gene: NA
j_gene: TRBJ2-4
v_gene: TRBV4-1
CDR3aa: CASSRGSEAKNIQYF
CDR3nt: TGCGCCAGCAGCCGAGGGAGTGAGGCCAAAAACATTCAGTACTTC

abundance: NA
d_gene: TRBD2
j_gene: TRBJ2-7
v_gene: TRBV11-2
CDR3aa: CASSRLAGVGEQYF
CDR3nt: TGTGCCAGCAGCCGTCTAGCGGGAGTTGGCGAGCAGTACTTC

abundance: NA
d_gene: TRBD1
j_gene: TRBJ2-7
v_gene: TRBV10-3
CDR3aa: CAISEQGANEQYF
CDR3nt: TGTGCCATCAGTGAGCAGGGGGCGAACGAGCAGTACTTC

abundance: NA
d_gene: NA
j_gene: TRBJ1-3
v_gene: TRBV7-2
CDR3aa: CASSGTAVSNSGNTIYF
CDR3nt: TGTGCCAGCAGCGGCACTGCAGTGAGCAACTCTGGAAACACCATATATTTT

abundance: NA
d_gene: TRBD2
j_gene: TRBJ2-1
v_gene: TRBV14
CDR3aa: CASSQETRGRFNNEQFF
CDR3nt: TGTGCCAGCAGCCAAGAAACTCGCGGGAGGTTCAACAATGAGCAGTTCTTC

abundance: NA
d_gene: NA
j_gene: TRBJ2-7
v_gene: TRBV5-1
CDR3aa: CASSLGQVYEQYF
CDR3nt: TGCGCCAGCAGCTTGGGGCAGGTTTACGAGCAGTACTTC

abundance: NA
d_gene: NA
j_gene: TRBJ1-1
v_gene: TRBV28
CDR3aa: CASSSPSGLWRDTEAFF
CDR3nt: TGTGCCAGCAGTTCCCCCTCAGGGTTGTGGCGAGACACTGAAGCTTTCTTT

abundance: NA
d_gene: NA
j_gene: TRBJ2-7
v_gene: TRBV5-5
CDR3aa: CASSLFMAGSNYEQYF
CDR3nt: TGTGCCAGCAGCTTGTTTATGGCGGGTTCGAACTACGAGCAGTACTTC

abundance: NA
d_gene: TRBD1
j_gene: TRBJ1-5
v_gene: TRBV29-1
CDR3aa: CSVSGGVGNQPQHF
CDR3nt: TGCAGCGTGTCAGGGGGAGTCGGCAATCAGCCCCAGCATTTT

abundance: NA
d_gene: NA
j_gene: TRBJ1-5
v_gene: TRBV28
CDR3aa: CASSSPSRPQHF
CDR3nt: TGTGCCAGCAGTTCCCCAAGTCGGCCCCAGCATTTT

abundance: NA
d_gene: TRBD2
j_gene: TRBJ2-5
v_gene: TRBV10-2
CDR3aa: CASSWGSGDQETQYF
CDR3nt: TGCGCCAGCAGCTGGGGTAGCGGGGATCAAGAGACCCAGTACTTC

abundance: NA
d_gene: TRBD1
j_gene: TRBJ1-3
v_gene: TRBV18
CDR3aa: CASSPIRQGLSGNTIYF
CDR3nt: TGTGCCAGCTCACCAATTCGACAGGGATTGTCTGGAAACACCATATATTTT

abundance: once
d_gene: TRBD2
j_gene: TRBJ2-1
v_gene: TRBV10-1
CDR3aa: CASSKPGLGSDEQFF
CDR3nt: TGCGCCAGCAGCAAACCGGGACTAGGATCCGATGAGCAGTTCTTC

abundance: NA
d_gene: NA
j_gene: TRBJ2-1
v_gene: TRBV10-3
CDR3aa: CAISEVGDNEQFF
CDR3nt: TGTGCCATCAGTGAAGTAGGGGACAATGAGCAGTTCTTC